What follows are 2 T cell receptor beta chains derived from one specimen sequenced in a study of blood T cell repertoires in COVID-19. The data were produced by immunoSEQ multiplex PCR, yet TCRdb's version contains in-frame clones alone and is incomplete. The profile shows about 100,000 clones, about nine tenths of them singletons. Sequencing used peripheral blood. These TCRs come from a man aged 50 or older with active COVID-19.

The CDR3 DNA reads TGCGCCAGCAGCACAGGACAGGTCAATGAAAAACTGTTTTTT. It yields the protein CASSTGQVNEKLFF. The chain is built from TRBV5-1 and TRBJ1-4; TRBD1 matches at 7 bases. V trimming: 4 bases; J trimming: 5 bases; junction bases outside the gene matches: 5. CDR3 length: 14 residues. Germline values: CDR1 SGHRS, CDR2 YFSETQ.

V and J are TRBV5-5 and TRBJ2-2, with 9 bases lining up with TRBD2. CDR3 length: 17 amino acids. Per germline, CDR1 SGHKS and CDR2 YYEKEE (reference sequence). With V trimmed by 0 bases and J by 1 base, 4 bases remained unmatched. The CDR3 loop reads CASSLAMTSGNTGELFF. In nucleotides, the CDR3 is TGTGCCAGCAGCTTGGCCATGACTAGCGGGAACACCGGGGAGCTGTTTTTT.